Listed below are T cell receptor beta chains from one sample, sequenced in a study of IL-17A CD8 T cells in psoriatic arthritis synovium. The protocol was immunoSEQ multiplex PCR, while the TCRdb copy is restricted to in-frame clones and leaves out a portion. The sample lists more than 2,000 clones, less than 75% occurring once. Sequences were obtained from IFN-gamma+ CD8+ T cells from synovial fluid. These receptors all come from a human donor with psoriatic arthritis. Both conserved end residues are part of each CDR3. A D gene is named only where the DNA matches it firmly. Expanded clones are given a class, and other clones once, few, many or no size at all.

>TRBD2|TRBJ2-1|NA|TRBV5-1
CASSLEVAGGQQFF
TGCGCCAGCAGCTTGGAGGTAGCGGGGGGACAGCAGTTCTTC
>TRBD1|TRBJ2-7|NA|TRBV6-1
CASSDPPGGLDEQYF
TGTGCCAGCAGTGACCCCCCAGGGGGCCTCGACGAGCAGTACTTC
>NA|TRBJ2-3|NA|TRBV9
CASSAPLEADTQYF
TGTGCCAGCAGCGCTCCACTAGAGGCAGATACGCAGTATTTT
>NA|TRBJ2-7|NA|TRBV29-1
CSAAPGPGEQYF
TGCAGCGCCGCCCCCGGGCCCGGCGAGCAGTACTTC
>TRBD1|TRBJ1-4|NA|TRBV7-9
CASSLAVGQGEKLFF
TGTGCCAGCAGCTTAGCGGTGGGACAGGGAGAAAAACTGTTTTTT
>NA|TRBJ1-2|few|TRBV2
CASSEGGGGYGYTF
TGTGCCAGCAGTGAAGGGGGGGGTGGCTATGGCTACACCTTC
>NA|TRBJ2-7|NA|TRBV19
CASTPGGAGGYEQYF
TGTGCCAGTACCCCGGGGGGGGCAGGGGGCTACGAGCAGTACTTC
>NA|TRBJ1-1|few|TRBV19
CASSPGTNTEAFF
TGTGCCAGCTCCCCCGGGACGAACACTGAAGCTTTCTTT
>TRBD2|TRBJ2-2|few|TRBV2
CASIERGGTGELFF
TGTGCCAGCATCGAGCGGGGCGGCACCGGGGAGCTGTTTTTT
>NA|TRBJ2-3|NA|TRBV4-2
CASSQVTTDTQYF
TGTGCCAGCAGCCAAGTTACCACAGATACGCAGTATTTT
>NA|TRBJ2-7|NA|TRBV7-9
CASTQGPGRSLYEQYF
TGTGCCAGCACCCAGGGCCCGGGAAGGTCCCTCTACGAGCAGTACTTC
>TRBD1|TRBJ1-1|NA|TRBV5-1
CASSPGTGYTNTEAFF
TGCGCCAGCAGCCCCGGGACAGGGTATACGAACACTGAAGCTTTCTTT
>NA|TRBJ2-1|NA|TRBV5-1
CASRDRNNEQFF
TGCGCCAGCCGGGACCGAAACAATGAGCAGTTCTTC
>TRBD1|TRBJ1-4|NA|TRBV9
CASSETGGVTNEKLFF
TGTGCCAGCAGCGAGACAGGGGGCGTAACTAATGAAAAACTGTTTTTT
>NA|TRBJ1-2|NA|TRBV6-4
CASSDTPQALGGYTF
TGTGCCAGCAGTGACACCCCACAGGCCCTAGGAGGCTACACCTTC
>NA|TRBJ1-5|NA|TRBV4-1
CASGEGVLQPQHF
TGCGCCAGCGGGGAGGGGGTCCTTCAGCCCCAGCATTTT
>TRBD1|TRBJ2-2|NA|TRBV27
CASSSTGLSGELFF
TGTGCCAGCAGTTCGACAGGGTTGTCCGGGGAGCTGTTTTTT
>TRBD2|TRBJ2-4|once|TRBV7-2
CASSLVSGGAKNIQYF
TGTGCCAGCAGCTTAGTGAGCGGGGGGGCCAAAAACATTCAGTACTTC
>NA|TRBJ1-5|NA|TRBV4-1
CASSQDLRGEPQHF
TGCGCCAGCAGCCAAGATTTAAGAGGGGAGCCCCAGCATTTT
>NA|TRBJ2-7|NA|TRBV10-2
CASSEMGLGAYSYEQYF
TGCGCCAGCAGTGAAATGGGGCTTGGGGCCTACTCCTACGAGCAGTACTTC
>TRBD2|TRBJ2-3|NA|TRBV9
CASSARLAGGLYTQYF
TGTGCCAGCAGCGCAAGACTAGCGGGGGGGCTATATACGCAGTATTTT
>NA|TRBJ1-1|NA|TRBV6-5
CASSYAVGTEAFF
TGTGCCAGCAGTTACGCGGTGGGCACTGAAGCTTTCTTT
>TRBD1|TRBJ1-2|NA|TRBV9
CASSVVGTGNGYTF
TGTGCCAGCAGCGTTGTTGGGACAGGGAATGGCTACACCTTC
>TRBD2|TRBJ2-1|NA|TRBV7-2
CASSLVGGGPPYNEQFF
TGTGCCAGCAGCTTAGTTGGCGGGGGGCCTCCCTACAATGAGCAGTTCTTC
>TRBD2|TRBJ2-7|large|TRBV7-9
CASNLAGDYEQYF
TGTGCCAGCAACTTAGCGGGGGACTACGAGCAGTACTTC
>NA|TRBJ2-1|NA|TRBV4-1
CASSQWTAWQQFF
TGCGCCAGCAGCCAATGGACGGCCTGGCAGCAGTTCTTC
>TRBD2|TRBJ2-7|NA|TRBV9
CASSAAVGLGYEQYF
TGTGCCAGCAGCGCTGCCGTTGGACTAGGCTACGAGCAGTACTTC
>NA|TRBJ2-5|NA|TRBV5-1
CASSHDHIGETQYF
TGCGCCAGCAGCCACGACCATATAGGAGAGACCCAGTACTTC
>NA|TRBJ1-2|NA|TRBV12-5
CASGWAASYGYTF
TGTGCTAGTGGTTGGGCGGCCTCCTATGGCTACACCTTC
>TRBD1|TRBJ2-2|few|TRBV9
CASSYKPGTGHTGELFF
TGTGCCAGCAGCTACAAACCGGGGACAGGGCACACCGGGGAGCTGTTTTTT
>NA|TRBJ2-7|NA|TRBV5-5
CASSRVGQSGARSSYEQYF
TGTGCCAGCAGCCGGGTGGGGCAGTCGGGGGCGCGATCATCCTACGAGCAGTACTTC